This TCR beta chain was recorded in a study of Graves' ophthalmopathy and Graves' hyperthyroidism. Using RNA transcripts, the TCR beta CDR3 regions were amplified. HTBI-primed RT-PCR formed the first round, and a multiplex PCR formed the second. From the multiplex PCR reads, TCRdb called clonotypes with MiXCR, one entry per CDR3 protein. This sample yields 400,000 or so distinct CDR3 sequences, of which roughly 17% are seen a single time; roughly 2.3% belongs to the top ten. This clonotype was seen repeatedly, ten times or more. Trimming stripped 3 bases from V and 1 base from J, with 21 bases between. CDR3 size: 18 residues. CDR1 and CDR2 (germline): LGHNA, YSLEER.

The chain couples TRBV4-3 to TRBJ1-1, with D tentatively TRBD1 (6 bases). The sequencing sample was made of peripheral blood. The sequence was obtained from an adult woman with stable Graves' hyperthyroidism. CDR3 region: CASSQKNFIGQKNTEAFF. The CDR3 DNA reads TGCGCCAGCAGCCAGAAAAACTTCATTGGACAGAAGAACACTGAAGCTTTCTTT.